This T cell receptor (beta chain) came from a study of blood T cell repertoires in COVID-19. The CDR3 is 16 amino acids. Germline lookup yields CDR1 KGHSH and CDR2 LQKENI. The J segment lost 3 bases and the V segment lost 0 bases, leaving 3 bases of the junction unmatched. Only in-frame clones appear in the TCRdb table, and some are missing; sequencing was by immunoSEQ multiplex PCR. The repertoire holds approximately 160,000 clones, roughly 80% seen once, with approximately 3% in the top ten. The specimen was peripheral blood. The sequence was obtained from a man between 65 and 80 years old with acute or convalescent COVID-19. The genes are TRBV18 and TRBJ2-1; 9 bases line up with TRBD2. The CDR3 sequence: CASSPPGGGGYNEQFF. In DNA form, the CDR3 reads TGTGCCAGCTCACCACCGGGCGGGGGGGGCTACAATGAGCAGTTCTTC.